The 20 T cell receptor beta chains below were found in one sample sequenced in a study of blood T cells in healthy people across ages. Then a second PCR, running roughly 6 to 12 cycles, was carried out with a sample-barcoded 5' primer and a J-beta primer mix. MiXCR was run by TCRdb on the 5' RACE reads, yielding one entry per CDR3 protein. Seen here are about 1 million distinct CDR3 sequences, less than 25% observed once, and the top ten hold less than 0.75%. The data also belong to a second study, concerning T cells of mothers and their children.

What was sequenced was blood. These receptors were taken from a girl aged 2 to 10 in good health.

Only a few counts were recorded for this clonotype. This sequence joins TRBV6-5 and TRBJ2-1; D gene unclear. Between the trimmed V and J ends, which lost 5 bases and 5 bases, there was a span of 10 bases. Per the germline V gene, CDR1 is MNHEY and CDR2 is SVGAGI. The CDR3 loop spans 13 amino acids. The CDR3 DNA reads TGTGCCAGCAGTCCTTCCTGGCACAATGAGCAGTTCTTC. This translates into CASSPSWHNEQFF.

This CDR3 is CASSLLPGPPYEQYF. In DNA form, the CDR3 reads TGTGCCAGCAGTCTTCTCCCGGGACCGCCCTACGAGCAGTACTTC. The chain employs TRBV7-2 and TRBJ2-7; D could derive from TRBD1 or TRBD2 (5 bases each). The CDR3 sequence is 15 residues long. V was trimmed by 6 bases and J by 2 bases, leaving 17 bases between them. Germline lookup yields CDR1 SGHTA and CDR2 FQGNSA.

In regard to this clonotype: One base away lies a much larger clone, so this may be a sequencing read error. The chain is built from TRBV7-3 and TRBJ2-4, with a tentative D call TRBD2 (9 bases). The germline gives CDR1 SGHTA, CDR2 FQGTGA. The CDR3 length is 16 residues. Written as DNA, the CDR3 is TGTGCCAGCAGCTTAGGACAGGGACTAGCCAAACACATTCAGTACTTC. Translating gives CASSLGQGLAKHIQYF.

The chain employs TRBV25-1 and TRBJ1-6, with a possible D match to TRBD1 (5 bases). Germline assignment: CDR1 MGHDK and CDR2 SYGVNS. V gave up 6 bases and J gave up 9 bases, with 9 bases separating them. CDR3 length equals 12 residues. The CDR3 region has the DNA TGTGCCAGCAGAACCGGGGCTTCACCCCTCCACTTT. It is translated as CASRTGASPLHF.

As to this clonotype: A read error may account for a junction end that differs from germline. The rearrangement joins TRBV4-2 to TRBJ2-1, with D hard to call. The CDR3 has 14 residues. Looked up from germline, CDR1 is LGHNA and CDR2 is YNFKEQ. The CDR3 sequence is CACSQGGLGSEQFF. The CDR3 DNA is TGTGCCTGCAGCCAAGGCGGCCTCGGTAGTGAGCAGTTCTTC.

This clonotype was detected only a few times. This rearrangement joins TRBV4-1 to TRBJ1-4, with no clear D. The CDR3 consists of 14 residues. The ends were cut back, 2 bases at V and 5 bases at J, with 9 bases in the middle. CDR1 and CDR2 from the germline V gene are MGHRA and YSYEKL. CDR3 sequence (DNA): TGCGCCAGCAGCCAACCGGGCTTGAATGAAAAACTGTTTTTT. Translated: CASSQPGLNEKLFF.

This clonotype was counted a single time. The J gene is TRBJ2-3, the V gene TRBV12-3 or TRBV12-4; TRBD2 aligns across 13 bases. The CDR3 is made up of 16 amino acids. J lost 5 bases, V lost 5 bases, and 7 bases had no gene match. For the CDR3, the DNA is TGTGCCAGCAGTCCTACTAGCGGGAGGGCCGGAGATACGCAGTATTTT. Translated, it gives CASSPTSGRAGDTQYF.

The chain carries TRBV7-9 and TRBJ2-5; D possibly uses TRBD1 or TRBD2 (6 bases each). The CDR3 is made up of 13 amino acids. V was clipped by 5 bases and J by 5 bases, with 12 bases between them. The germline gives CDR1 SEHNR, CDR2 FQNEAQ (reference sequence). The CDR3 region is CASSRGLHETQYF. The CDR3 DNA sequence: TGTGCCAGCAGCCGGGGGCTTCACGAGACCCAGTACTTC.

V gene TRBV10-2 combines with J gene TRBJ2-7, with TRBD2 as a possible D gene (6 bases). Germline loops: CDR1 WSHSY, CDR2 SAAADI. There are 17 residues in the CDR3. V was pared by 7 bases and J by 2 bases, with 24 bases between. The CDR3 bases are TGCGCCAGCATACGAACCGAGGAGGGTCTTCCAACCTACGAGCAGTACTTC. It specifies CASIRTEEGLPTYEQYF.

This clonotype was picked up one time. CDR3 DNA: TGCAGCGTTTTGGTAAACGGTGAGCAGTTCTTC. Translation gives CSVLVNGEQFF. The V and J genes are TRBV29-1 and TRBJ2-1; D unresolved. Per germline, CDR1 SQVTM and CDR2 ANQGSEA. Trimming took 5 bases from V and 9 from J, leaving 11 bases between them. This CDR3 has 11 residues.

There are a few counts of this clonotype. The genes are TRBV27 and TRBJ2-7; no reliable D call. In germline, CDR1 is MNHEY, CDR2 SMNVEV (reference sequence). The length of the CDR3 is 14 residues. With 5 bases removed from V and 2 bases from J, the gap between germline ends came to 13 bases. CDR3 sequence (DNA): TGTGCCAGCAGTGCCCTAGACAAGACCTACGAGCAGTACTTC. Protein: CASSALDKTYEQYF.

This clonotype was counted only a few times. The CDR3 DNA reads TGTGCCAGCAGCTATTCAGGGAATGGCTACACCTTC. Protein sequence: CASSYSGNGYTF. The chain uses TRBV7-2 and TRBJ1-2; TRBD1 is a possible D gene (5 bases). Trimming took 4 bases from V and 6 from J, leaving 9 bases between them. CDR3 size: 12 residues. Germline lookup yields CDR1 SGHTA and CDR2 FQGNSA. Combining the CDR3 with reference TRBV7-2 and TRBJ1-2 gives the whole variable domain GAGVSQSPSNKVTEKGKDVELRCDPISGHTALYWYRQSLGQGLEFLIYFQGNSAPDKSGLPSDRFSAERTGGSVSTLTIQRTQQEDSAVYLCASSYSGNGYTFGSGTRLTVV.

This chain links TRBV13 with TRBJ2-2; 10 bases align to TRBD2. The germline V gene has CDR1 PRHDT and CDR2 FYEKMQ (reference sequence). The CDR3 has 19 amino acids. After removal of 4 bases from V and 6 bases from J, the junction contained 17 bases not matched to a gene. The CDR3 bases are TGTGCCAGCAGCTCCTTGGGGGCTAGCGGGGGAACGTCCCCCGGGGAGCTGTTTTTT. Residues: CASSSLGASGGTSPGELFF.

The V gene is TRBV12-3 or TRBV12-4, the J gene TRBJ2-1; the match to TRBD1 covers 7 bases. Trimming cost V 6 bases and J 0 bases; bases outside gene matches: 11. The CDR3 runs to 17 residues. The CDR3 nucleotides are TGTGCCAGCAGCAACCTACAGGGGCCAAGCTCCTACAATGAGCAGTTCTTC. It is translated as CASSNLQGPSSYNEQFF.

The V gene is TRBV7-2, the J gene TRBJ2-3; the D gene is possibly TRBD2 (5 bases). V dropped 5 bases and J dropped 5 bases, with 11 bases sitting between them. The CDR3 extends over 13 amino acids. Germline assignment: CDR1 SGHTA and CDR2 FQGNSA. The CDR3 DNA is TGTGCCAGCAGCCTCGAGCGGATAGATACGCAGTATTTT. Translating it yields CASSLERIDTQYF.

This clonotype was detected a few times. V usage is TRBV7-3 and J usage is TRBJ2-3; the match to TRBD2 covers 10 bases. Germline-derived CDR1 and CDR2 are SGHTA and FQGTGA. This CDR3 comprises 14 residues. V dropped 6 bases and J dropped 7; count of bases not matched to a gene: 7. The CDR3 nucleotides read TGTGCCAGCAGGGCTAGCGGGGGACACCATACGCAGTATTTT. Translation: CASRASGGHHTQYF.

The chain has TRBV6-2 or TRBV6-3 and TRBJ1-2; D is ambiguous. Trimming stripped 2 bases from V and 3 bases from J, with 16 bases between. In germline, CDR1 is MNHEY, CDR2 SVGEGT. This CDR3 has 16 amino acids. The CDR3 DNA reads TGTGCCAGCAGTTACGGGTTGGACGGGAAACACTATGGCTACACCTTC. Its translation: CASSYGLDGKHYGYTF.

The chain has TRBV28 and TRBJ1-5; D gene ambiguous. This CDR3 is built from 15 residues. V was cut by 5 bases and J by 2 bases, with 13 bases left in between. Germline lookup yields CDR1 MDHEN and CDR2 SYDVKM. The DNA of the CDR3 is TGTGCCAGCAGTCGATCGGATATGGGCAATCAGCCCCAGCATTTT. It translates to CASSRSDMGNQPQHF.

This clonotype occurred a few times. This chain uses TRBV5-1 with TRBJ2-1; TRBD1 matches 11 bases. From germline, CDR1 is SGHRS and CDR2 YFSETQ. The trim removed 4 bases at V and 7 bases at J, leaving 7 bases unmatched. The CDR3 has 15 amino acids. The CDR3 DNA reads as TGCGCCAGCAGCCTAGGACAGGGGGCGAGAAATGAGCAGTTCTTC. Its translation is CASSLGQGARNEQFF.

This clonotype has just a few counts. V and J are TRBV7-9 and TRBJ2-7, with D possibly matching TRBD1 (6 bases). The V and J ends lost 2 bases and 6 bases respectively, with 11 bases between them. The CDR3 loop spans 13 amino acids. Germline V gene data show CDR1 as SEHNR and CDR2 as FQNEAQ (reference sequence). The CDR3 is CASSLPAGVEQYF. The CDR3 DNA reads TGTGCCAGCAGCTTACCCGCAGGGGTCGAGCAGTACTTC. Full variable domain (missing parts from reference TRBV7-9 and TRBJ2-7): DTGVSQNPRHKITKRGQNVTFRCDPISEHNRLYWYRQTLGQGPEFLTYFQNEAQLEKSRLLSDRFSAERPKGSFSTLEIQRTEQGDSAMYLCASSLPAGVEQYFGPGTRLTVT.